The T cell receptor (beta chain) under discussion was sequenced for a study of blood T cell repertoires in COVID-19. As handled by the study authors: Reference gene primer amplification gave estimated nucleated cell counts. Method: immunoSEQ multiplex PCR; TCRdb's copy keeps in-frame clones and lacks some. V and J calls and clone size are those listed in that table; D and trimming were worked out from the DNA. The data show around 210,000 clones, 80% to 90% seen once. The junction had 17 bases not matched to a gene; V was cut back by 5 bases and J by 12 bases. The CDR3 runs 16 residues. CDR1 is MNHEY and CDR2 is SMNVEV in the germline V gene (reference sequence).

The sequencing input was peripheral blood. This TCR was recovered from a human donor in a cohort sampled during active COVID-19. The J gene is TRBJ2-7, the V gene TRBV27; 12 bases match TRBD2. The CDR3: CASSPNLAGGSPRRYF. DNA of the CDR3: TGTGCCAGCAGTCCAAATCTAGCGGGAGGGTCCCCGAGGAGGTACTTC.